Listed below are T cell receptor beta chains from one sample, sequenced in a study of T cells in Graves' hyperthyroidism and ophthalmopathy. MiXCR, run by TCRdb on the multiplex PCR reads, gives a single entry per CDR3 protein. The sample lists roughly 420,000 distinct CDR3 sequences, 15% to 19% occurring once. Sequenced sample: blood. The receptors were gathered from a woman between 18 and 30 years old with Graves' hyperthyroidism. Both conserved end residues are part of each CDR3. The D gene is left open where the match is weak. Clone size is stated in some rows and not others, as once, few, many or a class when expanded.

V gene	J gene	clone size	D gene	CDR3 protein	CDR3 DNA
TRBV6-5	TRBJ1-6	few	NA	CASSYSLNRETSSYNSPLHF	TGTGCCAGCAGTTACTCTCTCAACCGGGAGACAAGCTCCTATAATTCACCCCTCCACTTT
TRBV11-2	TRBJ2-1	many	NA	CASSLAGDNEQFF	TGTGCCAGCAGCTTAGCTGGGGACAATGAGCAGTTCTTC
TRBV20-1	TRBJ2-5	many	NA	CSARRWGMAQETQYF	TGCAGTGCTAGACGGTGGGGAATGGCCCAAGAGACCCAGTACTTC
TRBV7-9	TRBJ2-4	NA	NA	CASQGSAKNIQYF	TGTGCCAGCCAGGGATCGGCCAAAAACATTCAGTACTTC
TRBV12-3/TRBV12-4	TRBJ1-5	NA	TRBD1	CASSLMGQGNQPQHF	TGTGCCAGCAGTTTAATGGGACAGGGGAATCAGCCCCAGCATTTT
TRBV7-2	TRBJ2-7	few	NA	CASGLSPSKYEQYF	TGTGCCAGCGGGCTTAGCCCCTCGAAGTACGAGCAGTACTTC
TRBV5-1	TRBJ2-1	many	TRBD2	CASSSGLIDEQFF	TGCGCCAGCAGCTCGGGACTAATCGATGAGCAGTTCTTC
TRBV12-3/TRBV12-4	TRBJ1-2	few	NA	CASRGGRLNYGYTF	TGTGCCAGCAGGGGGGGACGGTTAAACTATGGCTACACCTTC
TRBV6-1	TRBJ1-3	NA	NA	CASSDRKGPTGNTIYF	TGTGCCAGCAGCGACAGGAAGGGGCCGACTGGAAACACCATATATTTT
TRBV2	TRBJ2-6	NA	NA	CASRGRSSGANVLTF	TGTGCCAGCAGAGGTAGATCCTCTGGGGCCAACGTCCTGACTTTC
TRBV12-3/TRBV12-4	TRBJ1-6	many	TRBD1	CASSQHRGENSPLHF	TGTGCCAGCAGCCAGCACAGGGGCGAGAATTCACCCCTCCACTTT
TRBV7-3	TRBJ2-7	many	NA	CASSSTGAAGLEQYF	TGTGCCAGCAGCTCAACCGGGGCAGCAGGCCTCGAGCAGTACTTC
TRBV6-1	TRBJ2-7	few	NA	CASRRQVSGSYEQYF	TGTGCCAGCAGACGACAGGTTTCCGGCTCCTACGAGCAGTACTTC
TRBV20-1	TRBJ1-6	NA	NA	CSARDGGREQSPLHF	TGCAGTGCTAGAGATGGGGGCAGGGAACAATCACCCCTCCACTTT
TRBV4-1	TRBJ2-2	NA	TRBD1	CASSQDYDRGEELFF	TGCGCCAGCAGCCAAGACTACGACAGGGGTGAGGAGCTGTTTTTT
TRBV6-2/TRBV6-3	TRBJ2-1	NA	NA	CASSVGGLDYNEQFF	TGTGCCAGCAGCGTAGGTGGACTCGACTACAATGAGCAGTTCTTC
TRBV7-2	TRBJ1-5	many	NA	CASSLVGFNQPQHF	TGTGCCAGCAGCTTAGTTGGATTCAATCAGCCCCAGCATTTT
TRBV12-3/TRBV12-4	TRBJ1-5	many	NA	CASSPQGDNQPQHF	TGTGCCAGCAGTCCCCAGGGAGACAATCAGCCCCAGCATTTT
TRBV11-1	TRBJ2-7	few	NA	CASSPSLQGSVHEQYF	TGTGCCAGCAGCCCATCGCTTCAAGGGTCTGTCCACGAGCAGTACTTC